Following are 8 T cell receptor beta chains from one sample sequenced in a study of T cell repertoires in cytomegalovirus infection. TCRdb re-analysed the reads in MiXCR, keeping a single row per CDR3 protein. Of about 300,000 distinct CDR3 sequences detected, approximately 8.9% appear once; the ten largest clones hold 2% to 3%. Input material: PBMCs. The receptors come from a human donor in good health (CMV status not recorded). Some clones in this sample may be carry-over from other donors' samples.

The chain is built from TRBV5-1 and TRBJ2-3; possible D gene TRBD2, 6 bases. In germline, CDR1 is SGHRS, CDR2 YFSETQ. V was clipped by 4 bases and J by 2 bases, with 11 bases between them. The length of the CDR3 is 14 residues. CDR3 DNA: TGCGCCAGCAGCGAGCGGGCTTCCACAGATACGCAGTATTTT. Its protein is CASSERASTDTQYF.

This clonotype was seen a handful of times. The chain combines TRBV20-1 with TRBJ2-7; D might be TRBD1 (6 bases). V lost 5 bases and J lost 0, with 14 bases in between. Germline V gene lookup returns CDR1 DFQATT and CDR2 SNEGSKA (reference sequence). CDR3 size: 14 residues. The chain's CDR3 is CSAPMPGHSYEQYF. CDR3 nucleotides: TGCAGTGCTCCTATGCCGGGACACTCCTACGAGCAGTACTTC.

The sample holds many counts of this clonotype. The genes are TRBV7-6 and TRBJ2-2, with D perhaps matching TRBD1 (5 bases). Germline CDR1 SGHVS, CDR2 FNYEAQ. CDR3 length: 14 residues. Trimming stripped 3 bases from V and 10 bases from J, with 15 bases between. The CDR3 nucleotides are TGTGCCAGCAGCTTGGACACCCTCCGACCGGAGCTGTTTTTT. Translated, it gives CASSLDTLRPELFF.

This clonotype showed up many times. The chain uses TRBV6-2 or TRBV6-3 and TRBJ2-7; D is uncertain. The CDR3 extends over 12 amino acids. Trimming left V 0 bases short and J 1 base short, with 1 base between. Germline loops: CDR1 MNHEY, CDR2 SVGEGT. CDR3 loop: CASSYSSYEQYV. CDR3 in DNA: TGTGCCAGCAGTTACTCATCCTACGAGCAGTACGTC.

Turning to this clonotype: A clone one base away is much larger, so this may be a read error. The chain employs TRBV6-5 and TRBJ1-5; D might be TRBD1 (5 bases). Germline CDR1 is MNHEY and CDR2 is SVGAGI. The CDR3 is 13 residues long. CDR3 DNA: TGTGCCAGCAGTCGGGACCACAATCAGCCCCATCATTTT. Amino acid sequence: CASSRDHNQPHHF.

In this sample, this clonotype turned up many times. The chain couples TRBV7-9 to TRBJ2-7; weak D call: TRBD2 (5 bases). Deletions cut 4 bases from V and 6 bases from J, with 10 bases between. CDR1 is SEHNR, CDR2 FQNEAQ, per germline (reference sequence). The CDR3 has 12 residues. The CDR3 coding sequence is TGTGCCAGCAGCTACAACGGGGTCGAGCAGTACTTC. Translating it yields CASSYNGVEQYF.

This clonotype was seen repeatedly, ten times or more. The gene calls are TRBV19 and TRBJ2-3, with 7 bases fitting TRBD1. There are 16 residues in the CDR3. Trimming took 5 bases from V and 4 from J; bases not matched to a gene: 12. CDR1 is LNHDA, CDR2 SQIVND, per germline (reference sequence). CDR3 nucleotide sequence: TGTGCCAGTAGTGGAGGACAGGTCTTGATCCCAGATACGCAGTATTTT. Amino acid sequence: CASSGGQVLIPDTQYF.

This clonotype was observed many times. The chain combines TRBV28 with TRBJ2-1, with 9 positions matching TRBD2. The CDR3 sequence is 14 residues long. Unmatched junction bases numbered 2, after V lost 6 bases and J lost 2 bases. Germline V CDR1 and CDR2: MDHEN, SYDVKM. The CDR3 protein is CASRSGGTYNEQFF. The CDR3, as DNA: TGTGCCAGCAGAAGCGGGGGGACCTACAATGAGCAGTTCTTC.